Below are 11 T cell receptor beta chains sequenced from a single sample in a study of blood T cell repertoires in COVID-19. Using immunoSEQ multiplex PCR, the repertoire was profiled, and TCRdb retains in-frame clones only, with some absent. The profile shows 9,500 to 10,000 clones, 80% to 90% of them singletons. The sequencing input was peripheral blood. These TCRs come from a man in his sixties with active COVID-19.

The rearrangement links TRBV7-8 to TRBJ2-1, with D tentatively TRBD2 (6 bases). V shed 1 base and J shed 4 bases, with 8 bases lying between them. The CDR3 contains 14 residues. Per the germline V gene, CDR1 is SGHVS and CDR2 is FQNEAQ. This CDR3 reads CASSLVSGYNEQFF. Here the CDR3 DNA reads TGTGCCAGCAGCTTAGTTAGCGGATACAATGAGCAGTTCTTC.

This clone occurred a few times. The rearrangement uses TRBV10-3 and TRBJ2-3; 7 bases fit TRBD2. The CDR3 sequence is 15 residues long. Germline assignment: CDR1 ENHRY and CDR2 SYGVKD. This CDR3 is CATRSGNRVTDTQYF. CDR3 nucleotides: TGTGCAACAAGGAGCGGGAACCGAGTCACAGATACGCAGTATTTT.

The chain has TRBV12-3 or TRBV12-4 and TRBJ1-1, with D hard to call. The CDR3 sequence is 13 residues long. V lost 3 bases and J 0 bases, leaving 5 bases between the germline ends. In DNA form, the CDR3 reads TGTGCCAGCAGTTTCACTGTGAACACTGAAGCTTTCTTT. Translating it yields CASSFTVNTEAFF.

V and J are TRBV28 and TRBJ2-7, with TRBD1 as a possible D gene (6 bases). This CDR3 spans 14 amino acids. Germline V gene sequence: CDR1 MDHEN, CDR2 SYDVKM. V was shortened by 5 bases and J by 0 bases, with 11 bases between the two germline ends. CDR3 nucleotide sequence: TGTGCCAGCAGTAGACAGGTTAGCTCCTACGAGCAGTACTTC. This gives the protein CASSRQVSSYEQYF.

This clone has a handful of counts. The CDR3 bases are TGTGCCAGCACCAGTAAGGGGGCTCCTCAAGAGACCCAGTACTTC. Protein: CASTSKGAPQETQYF. J is TRBJ2-5 and V is TRBV28, with 7 positions matching TRBD1. This CDR3 is built from 15 residues. The V segment lost 7 bases and the J segment 2 bases; nucleotides outside the gene matches: 10. Germline lookup yields CDR1 MDHEN and CDR2 SYDVKM.

This clone was observed once. The chain has TRBV5-1 and TRBJ1-3; tentative D call: TRBD1 (5 bases). The CDR3 contains 14 residues. V was trimmed by 3 bases and J by 0 bases, leaving 7 bases between them. Germline assignment: CDR1 SGHRS and CDR2 YFSETQ. CDR3 protein: CASSSGVSGNTIYF. In nucleotides, the CDR3 is TGCGCCAGCAGCTCGGGGGTCTCTGGAAACACCATATATTTT.

This clone is a singleton in its sample. This chain joins TRBV18 and TRBJ2-7; TRBD2 aligns across 14 bases. The V and J ends lost 2 bases and 2 bases, in that order; junction bases with no gene match: 8. The length of the CDR3 is 18 residues. The germline V gene encodes CDR1 KGHSH and CDR2 LQKENI. CDR3 amino acids: CASSPNQGTSGSTYEQYF. The CDR3 coding sequence is TGTGCCAGCTCACCAAACCAGGGGACTAGCGGGAGCACCTACGAGCAGTACTTC.

This sequence joins TRBV19 and TRBJ2-2; TRBD2 aligns across 16 bases. V was clipped by 6 bases and J by 3 bases; unmatched bases: 4. Germline-derived CDR1 and CDR2 are LNHDA and SQIVND (reference sequence). The CDR3 runs 17 residues. The DNA for the CDR3 is TGTGCCAGTAGAGAGGGACTAGCGGGAGGGGACACCGGGGAGCTGTTTTTT. Residues: CASREGLAGGDTGELFF.

The V and J genes are TRBV4-2 and TRBJ2-5, with 12 bases aligning to TRBD2. The germline V gene encodes CDR1 LGHNA and CDR2 YNFKEQ. The V gene end was trimmed by 5 bases and the J gene end by 5 bases; junction bases not matched to a gene: 6. The CDR3 is 15 amino acids. CDR3 sequence (DNA): TGTGCCAGCAGCTCCCTAGCGGGGGGGCCTGAGACCCAGTACTTC. Translating it yields CASSSLAGGPETQYF.

V is TRBV10-3 and J is TRBJ1-3; D is perhaps TRBD1 (6 bases). Trimming cost V 2 bases and J 0 bases, with 8 bases left between them. The CDR3 totals 15 residues. Germline assignment: CDR1 ENHRY and CDR2 SYGVKD. Here the CDR3 reads CAISETTGSGNTIYF. As DNA, the CDR3 is TGTGCCATCAGTGAGACGACAGGCTCTGGAAACACCATATATTTT.

V usage is TRBV6-1 and J usage is TRBJ2-7, with D tentatively TRBD2 (5 bases). Germline-derived CDR1 and CDR2 are MNHNS and SASEGT. The CDR3 is made up of 14 amino acids. V was clipped by 0 bases and J by 8 bases, with 14 bases between them. CDR3 nucleotides: TGTGCCAGCAGTGAAGCTAGCGTCCTTAACAAGCAGTACTTC. It is translated as CASSEASVLNKQYF.